There are many counts of the clone carrying this TCR beta chain. Its matching antigen is unknown. The V end lost 1 base, the J end lost 7 bases, and 16 bases lay between the germline ends. Germline V lookup: CDR1 SGHAT, CDR2 FQNNGV. The CDR3 consists of 15 residues. This record comes from a study of T cells in Graves' hyperthyroidism and ophthalmopathy. Study-wide background: Specimen type is peripheral blood, collected at initial diagnosis prior to any treatment. Study findings and constraints: For ophthalmopathy, model prediction preceded onset by a median about six months. Among thyroid clonotypes expanded above 0.001, most also appeared in blood.

TCR beta CDR3 regions were amplified from RNA transcripts. HTBI primers were used for first-round RT-PCR of the TCR CDR3. Each CDR3 protein is one row after TCRdb ran MiXCR on the multiplex PCR reads. The table has about 400,000 distinct CDR3 sequences, 14% seen once. The sequence was obtained from a woman between 25 and 40 years old with Graves' ophthalmopathy. The sample consisted of blood. V is TRBV11-2 and J is TRBJ1-1, with a weak D call TRBD1 (5 bases). CDR3 sequence reads: CASSLAVRGIIEAFF. CDR3 DNA: TGTGCCAGCAGCTTAGCAGTGCGGGGGATAATTGAAGCTTTCTTT.